A selection of T cell receptor beta chains follows, all from one sample in a study of T cell responses to AZD1222 COVID-19 vaccine. Assay used: immunoSEQ multiplex PCR; TCRdb lists only in-frame clones, some missing. This sample yields about 83,000 clones, of which about 82% are seen a single time; 8% to 10% belongs to the top ten. The source material was peripheral blood, sampled on day 0 of AZD1222 vaccination. These receptors came from an adult in good health. CDR3s include the opening cysteine and the closing phenylalanine or tryptophan. Each record gives: V gene, clone size, D gene, J gene, CDR3 length, CDR3 protein. D genes are given only for firm matches. Rows give clone size only sometimes, using once, few, many, or a class for an expanded clone.

TRBV6-5	-	TRBD1	TRBJ1-2	11	CASSSDRGQTF
TRBV7-9	-	-	TRBJ2-1	12	CASSLGGLEQFF
TRBV6-5	-	-	TRBJ1-4	14	CASRPGLGNEKLFF
TRBV2	-	-	TRBJ1-6	15	CASGGMGALNSPLHF
TRBV6-6	-	-	TRBJ2-1	15	CASSLRASTYNEQFF
TRBV9	-	TRBD1	TRBJ1-3	17	CASSFRDRGQTRNTIYF
TRBV6-6	-	TRBD1	TRBJ1-5	15	CASKETGGLGQPQHF
TRBV29-1	once	-	TRBJ1-1	13	CSVRGRTWAEAFF
TRBV29-1	few	-	TRBJ2-7	12	CSVSRQGYEQYF
TRBV5-1	-	TRBD1	TRBJ1-2	15	CASSLDGQGNLDYTF
TRBV7-2	-	-	TRBJ1-5	15	CASSFTGAGEQPQHF
TRBV3-1/TRBV3-2	-	TRBD2	TRBJ2-7	16	CASSPGLAGGAYEQYF
TRBV7-8	-	TRBD2	TRBJ2-7	15	CASSNRLAGVGEQYF
TRBV5-6	-	-	TRBJ1-1	14	CASSLIGVNTEAFF
TRBV28	-	-	TRBJ1-6	15	CASTPPNPRVSPLHF
TRBV7-2	few	TRBD1	TRBJ2-7	15	CASSLLSRGRSEQYF
TRBV4-2	-	-	TRBJ1-5	14	CASSQDKDNQPQHF
TRBV29-1	-	TRBD1	TRBJ2-7	13	CSVAGGKYTEQYF
TRBV7-3	-	-	TRBJ2-1	12	CASRGRSNEQFF
TRBV6-1	-	-	TRBJ1-1	14	CASSDSNGDTEAFF
TRBV10-1	-	TRBD2	TRBJ2-1	15	CASSESGRPYNEQFF
TRBV10-2	once	-	TRBJ2-1	13	CASRASSYNEQFF
TRBV19	-	-	TRBJ1-5	15	CASSIGRTPNQPQHF
TRBV2	-	-	TRBJ2-7	17	CASRWDKAKSQSYEQYF
TRBV27	-	-	TRBJ1-6	19	CASSFGGPLGVSYNSPLHF
TRBV21-1	-	-	TRBJ1-1	15	CASSKVLGGKIEAFF
TRBV12-3/TRBV12-4	-	-	TRBJ1-5	13	CASSRGEGQPQHF
TRBV5-6	-	-	TRBJ1-1	14	CASSRTASGQGAFF
TRBV15	once	TRBD1	TRBJ1-2	15	CATSGGDRGSTGYTF
TRBV10-3	-	TRBD2	TRBJ2-1	15	CAILPTSGAYNEQFF
TRBV30	few	-	TRBJ2-5	15	CAWSGSSRSQETQYF
TRBV4-1	-	TRBD1	TRBJ2-7	13	CASSPGQPNEQYF
TRBV11-3	-	TRBD1	TRBJ2-5	15	CASSPGTAISETQYF
TRBV6-5	-	-	TRBJ2-5	15	CASSYSTLTGETQYF
TRBV6-1	-	TRBD2	TRBJ2-1	15	CATTEGGRAYNEQFF
TRBV2	-	-	TRBJ1-2	11	CASVRQEGYTF
TRBV18	once	-	TRBJ2-7	13	CASSPAGGYEQYF